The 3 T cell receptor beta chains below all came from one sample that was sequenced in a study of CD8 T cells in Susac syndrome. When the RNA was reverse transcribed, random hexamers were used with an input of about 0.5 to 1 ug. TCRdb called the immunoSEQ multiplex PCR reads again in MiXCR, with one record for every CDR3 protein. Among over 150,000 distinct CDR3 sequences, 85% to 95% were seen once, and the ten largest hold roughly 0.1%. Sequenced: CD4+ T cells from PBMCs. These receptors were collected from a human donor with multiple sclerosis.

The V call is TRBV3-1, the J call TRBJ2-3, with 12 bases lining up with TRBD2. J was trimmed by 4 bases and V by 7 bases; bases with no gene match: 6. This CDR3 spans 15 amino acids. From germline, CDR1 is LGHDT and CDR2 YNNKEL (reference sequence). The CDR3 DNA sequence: TGTGCCAGCACGAAGACTAGCGGGGGATCAGATACGCAGTATTTT. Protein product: CASTKTSGGSDTQYF.

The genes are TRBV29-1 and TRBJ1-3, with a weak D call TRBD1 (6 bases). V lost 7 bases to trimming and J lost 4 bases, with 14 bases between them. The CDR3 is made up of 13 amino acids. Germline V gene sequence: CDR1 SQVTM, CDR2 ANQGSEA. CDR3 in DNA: TGCAGCGGGAGGGGACAAGGAGGAAACACCATATATTTT. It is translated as CSGRGQGGNTIYF.

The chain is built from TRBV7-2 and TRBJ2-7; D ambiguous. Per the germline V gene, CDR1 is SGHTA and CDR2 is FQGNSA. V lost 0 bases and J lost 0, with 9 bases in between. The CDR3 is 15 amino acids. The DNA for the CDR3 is TGTGCCAGCAGCTTAGCTTACAGTTTCTCCTACGAGCAGTACTTC. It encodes CASSLAYSFSYEQYF.